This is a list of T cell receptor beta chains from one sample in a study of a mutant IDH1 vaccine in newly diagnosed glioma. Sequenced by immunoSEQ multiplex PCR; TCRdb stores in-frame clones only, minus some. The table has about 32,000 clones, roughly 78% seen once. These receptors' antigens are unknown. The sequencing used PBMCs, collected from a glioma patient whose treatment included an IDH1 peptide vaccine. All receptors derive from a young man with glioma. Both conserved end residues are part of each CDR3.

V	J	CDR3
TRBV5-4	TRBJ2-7	CASSLGLAERTYEQYF
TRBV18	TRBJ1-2	CASSPQPENGYTF
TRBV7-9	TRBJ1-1	CASLERGRGNTEAFF
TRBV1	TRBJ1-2	CTSSPTEGDGYTF
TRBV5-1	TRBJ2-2	CASSLAAQNTGELFF
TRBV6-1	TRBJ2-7	CASMEAGEQYF
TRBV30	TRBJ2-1	CAWSVRSDEQFF
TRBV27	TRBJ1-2	CASREGNYGYTF
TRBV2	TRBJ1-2	CASRGIEGQGYGYTF
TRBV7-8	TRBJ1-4	CASSYRPRATNEKLFF
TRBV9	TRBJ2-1	CASSVSRVPYNEQFF
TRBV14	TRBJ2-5	CASSQDRAKRGVFQETQYF
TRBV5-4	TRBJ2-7	CASSLGTGSSYEQYF
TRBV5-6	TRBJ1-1	CASSSPLGTYTEAFF
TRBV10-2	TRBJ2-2	CATHPSGGLNTGELFF
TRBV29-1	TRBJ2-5	CSVGTGEETQYF
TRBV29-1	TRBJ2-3	CSVGTVDTQYF
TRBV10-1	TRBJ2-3	CASSEDDSGDTQYF
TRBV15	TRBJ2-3	CATSRDLTGTSGGAADTQYF
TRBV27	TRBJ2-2	CASSTFSGELFF
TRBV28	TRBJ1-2	CASSFEQAYGYTF
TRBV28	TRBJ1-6	CASSLTGTYNSPLHF
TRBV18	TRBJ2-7	CASSSTSPTYEQYF